This record concerns one T cell receptor beta chain sequence. The antigen remains unidentified. The data derive from a study of cytomegalovirus exposure and HLA in healthy donors. Study details: Early released data had about 85 million unique TCRs, all coming from HLA-typed donors.

The CDR3 is 15 residues long. V gave up 1 base and J gave up 3 bases, with 11 bases separating them. Germline values: CDR1 SGHKS, CDR2 YYEKEE (reference sequence). Study outcomes and limitations: Later work showed greater clonal expansion in HLA-associated TCR beta chains than in equally common others. Sequencing likely produced, as an artifact, a cluster of highly shared sequence variants.

Use of 60 Vbeta and 13 Jbeta primers characterized the PCR. The data were produced by immunoSEQ multiplex PCR, yet TCRdb's version contains in-frame clones alone and is incomplete. The sample consists of about 96,000 clones, roughly 79% of them appearing once. This receptor was taken from a woman between 65 and 79 years old in good health and CMV-seropositive. The material sequenced was PBMCs. The chain combines TRBV5-5 with TRBJ1-5; D unresolved. The CDR3 is CASSLSGSHNQPQHF. CDR3 DNA sequence: TGTGCCAGCAGCTTGTCGGGTTCCCACAATCAGCCCCAGCATTTT.